The 3 T cell receptor beta chains presented below share a single source sample, sequenced in a study of T cell clonotyping in hematopoietic cell transplantation. Method: immunoSEQ multiplex PCR; TCRdb's copy keeps in-frame clones and lacks some. This sample has approximately 26,000 clones, with 80% to 90% found just once. As for time point: recipient sample about 28 days before transplant, after cytoreduction. Specimen: peripheral blood mononuclear cells, collected before stem cell transplant. Receptor source: a woman aged 55-69 years with acute myeloid leukemia. Some clones in this sample may be carry-over from other donors' samples.

The chain joins TRBV5-4 to TRBJ2-1; D unresolved. With 3 bases removed from V and 1 base from J, the gap between germline ends came to 11 bases. The CDR3 contains 15 residues. The germline gives CDR1 SGHNT, CDR2 YYREEE (reference sequence). CDR3 residues: CASSSGQESYNEQFF. The CDR3 coding sequence is TGTGCCAGCAGCTCGGGCCAGGAGTCCTACAATGAGCAGTTCTTC.

V is TRBV5-1 and J is TRBJ2-7, with 9 bases aligning to TRBD2. Germline V CDR1 and CDR2: SGHRS, YFSETQ. The CDR3 extends over 16 amino acids. With 0 bases clipped from V and 0 bases from J, the junction kept 4 bases outside the gene matches. The CDR3 DNA follows: TGCGCCAGCAGCTTGGGGCTAGCGGGGCCCTCCTACGAGCAGTACTTC. This gives the protein CASSLGLAGPSYEQYF.

A single count supports this clone. J is TRBJ2-2 and V is TRBV28; 10 positions match TRBD2. This CDR3 contains 16 residues. CDR1 is MDHEN, CDR2 SYDVKM, per germline. Trimming at V came to 3 bases and at J to 4 bases, leaving 5 bases not matched to a gene. CDR3 loop: CASSFSGRARTGELFF. In nucleotides, the CDR3 is TGTGCCAGCAGTTTCAGCGGGAGGGCCCGCACCGGGGAGCTGTTTTTT.